The table lists the clone carrying this TCR beta chain with a few counts. The antigen is undetermined. The data were taken from a study of blood T cells in healthy people across ages. About the research overall: About one barcoded beta molecule per two T cells was captured by template switching.

Each donor had roughly 10 milliliters of peripheral blood drawn. Study-level points and caveats: Naive CD4+ cells and diversity were both higher in long-lived donors than in aged donors.

The CDR3 loop spans 16 amino acids. Germline V CDR1 and CDR2: PRHDT, FYEKMQ (reference sequence). The V and J ends lost 5 bases and 0 bases respectively, with 11 bases between them. Using a J-beta primer mix together with a sample-barcoded 5' primer, a second PCR was run for about 6 to 11 cycles. One entry per CDR3 protein, called by TCRdb with MiXCR from the 5' RACE reads. The table records approximately 2,000,000 distinct CDR3 sequences, about two fifths of them present only once. The sample was blood. The TCR comes from a human donor in good health. This chain uses TRBV13 with TRBJ1-6; D is possibly TRBD1 (6 bases). In DNA form, the CDR3 reads TGTGCCAGCAGCCCGGAGGGGGGCTCCTATAATTCACCCCTCCACTTT. Protein: CASSPEGGSYNSPLHF.